These 15 T cell receptor beta chains share one sample of origin, sequenced in a study of shared T cell receptors in the human thymus. Measured with immunoSEQ multiplex PCR; TCRdb has only the in-frame clones, and not every one. Found here are 650,000 to 950,000 clones, approximately 83% of them singletons; the top ten hold around 0.0094%. These data also featured in a second study, about human thymus T cells.

Sequencing was carried out using thymocytes. The source of these receptors is a girl under three years old with a congenital heart defect.

The chain joins TRBV7-2 to TRBJ2-5; D might be TRBD1 (5 bases). The CDR3 loop spans 15 amino acids. CDR1 and CDR2 from the germline V gene are SGHTA and FQGNSA. V lost 3 bases and J 1 base, leaving 12 bases between the germline ends. The CDR3 loop reads CASSLGQPLQETQYF. In nucleotides, the CDR3 is TGTGCCAGCAGCTTGGGGCAGCCTCTCCAAGAGACCCAGTACTTC.

This clone was recorded once. The chain is built from TRBV27 and TRBJ1-5; the D is unclear. The CDR3 sequence is 13 residues long. Germline V gene lookup returns CDR1 MNHEY and CDR2 SMNVEV (reference sequence). Trimming removed 4 bases from V and 5 bases from J, with 9 bases in between. The CDR3 loop reads CASSYVRDQPQHF. The DNA for the CDR3 is TGTGCCAGCAGTTACGTGAGGGATCAGCCCCAGCATTTT.

The rearrangement uses TRBV7-3 and TRBJ1-1, with D possibly TRBD1 on 6 matching bases. The CDR3 runs 15 residues. Germline lookup yields CDR1 SGHTA and CDR2 FQGTGA. Trimming took 1 base from V and 9 from J, leaving 18 bases between them. CDR3 DNA: TGTGCCAGCAGCTTAAACCCCAGGGGCAGTAGTCAAGCTTTCTTT. Its translation is CASSLNPRGSSQAFF.

The J gene is TRBJ2-7, the V gene TRBV4-1; 9 nucleotides match TRBD1. Trimming took 3 bases from V and 2 from J; bases not matched to a gene: 11. The CDR3 spans 17 residues. Per germline, CDR1 MGHRA and CDR2 YSYEKL. CDR3 coding DNA: TGCGCCAGCAGCCACGGGACAGGGAGAACTTTTACCTACGAGCAGTACTTC. The encoded protein is CASSHGTGRTFTYEQYF.

The rearrangement links TRBV10-3 to TRBJ1-2; 7 nucleotides match TRBD1. CDR1 and CDR2 from the germline V gene are ENHRY and SYGVKD. This CDR3 contains 18 residues. The V segment lost 2 bases and the J segment 3 bases; nucleotides outside the gene matches: 15. In DNA, the CDR3 is TGTGCCATCAGTGAGACAAAGGACGGGACAGAAATGGACTATGGCTACACCTTC. Encoded protein: CAISETKDGTEMDYGYTF.

The chain uses TRBV11-2 and TRBJ2-3, with D perhaps matching TRBD1 (5 bases). V was pared by 3 bases and J by 0 bases, with 19 bases between. The CDR3 is 18 amino acids. The germline V gene encodes CDR1 SGHAT and CDR2 FQNNGV. This chain's CDR3 is CASSFLGPRPSSTDTQYF. The CDR3 region has the DNA TGTGCCAGCAGCTTTTTGGGGCCTAGACCTTCTAGCACAGATACGCAGTATTTT.

This chain uses TRBV7-2 with TRBJ1-6; TRBD1 matches at 9 bases. CDR3 length: 18 amino acids. Germline V gives CDR1 SGHTA, CDR2 FQGNSA. V was clipped by 5 bases and J by 0 bases; unmatched bases: 8. CDR3 region: CASSQGQGGRSYNSPLHF. For the CDR3, the DNA is TGTGCCAGCAGCCAGGGACAGGGCGGGCGCTCCTATAATTCACCCCTCCACTTT.

This chain uses TRBV18 with TRBJ1-5; no firm D call. Trimming removed 3 bases from V and 4 bases from J, with 4 bases in between. The CDR3 consists of 12 residues. Germline lookup yields CDR1 KGHSH and CDR2 LQKENI. The CDR3 coding sequence is TGTGCCAGCTCACCCGGGAATCAGCCCCAGCATTTT. It codes for CASSPGNQPQHF.

There are a few counts of this clone. This rearrangement joins TRBV28 to TRBJ1-6; tentatively, D is TRBD1 (6 bases). CDR1 MDHEN and CDR2 SYDVKM come from the germline V gene. Trimming took 10 bases from V and 0 from J, leaving 22 bases between them. The CDR3 has 18 amino acids. CDR3 nucleotide sequence: TGTGCCACAAACGCCCCAGGGGAGAAAAGCTCCTATAATTCACCCCTCCACTTT. Translating it yields CATNAPGEKSSYNSPLHF.

The chain links TRBV25-1 to TRBJ2-1; possible D gene TRBD1, 7 bases. The CDR3 loop spans 14 amino acids. V shed 4 bases and J shed 6 bases, with 13 bases lying between them. Germline CDR1 is MGHDK and CDR2 is SYGVNS. In nucleotides, the CDR3 is TGTGCCAGCAGTGGTCAGGGGGGTCGCAATGAGCAGTTCTTC. It is translated as CASSGQGGRNEQFF.

V usage is TRBV7-4 and J usage is TRBJ2-5, with D tentatively TRBD2 (6 bases). Between the trimmed V and J ends, which lost 1 base and 2 bases, there was a span of 14 bases. The CDR3 totals 16 residues. The germline V gene encodes CDR1 SGHVT and CDR2 SQSDAQ. The CDR3 loop reads CASSLVAIAVQETQYF. Here the CDR3 DNA reads TGTGCCAGCAGCTTAGTGGCTATAGCGGTACAAGAGACCCAGTACTTC.

This chain connects TRBV4-1 to TRBJ1-3, with TRBD1 matching 7 bases. Germline-derived CDR1 and CDR2 are MGHRA and YSYEKL. This CDR3 spans 15 amino acids. J gave up 3 bases and V 2 bases, and 4 bases lay outside the gene matches. As DNA, the CDR3 is TGCGCCAGCAGCCAAAGACAGGGAAATGGAAACACCATATATTTT. Encoded protein: CASSQRQGNGNTIYF.

The V call is TRBV11-2, the J call TRBJ2-7; D is possibly TRBD2 (5 bases). Trimming pared 10 bases from V and 5 bases from J, leaving 18 bases between. This CDR3 is built from 13 residues. Germline assignment: CDR1 SGHAT and CDR2 FQNNGV. CDR3 in amino acids: CATEGAQVDEQYF. In DNA, the CDR3 is TGTGCCACCGAGGGAGCGCAGGTCGACGAGCAGTACTTC. Looking up the rest from reference TRBV11-2 and TRBJ2-7 gives the full variable domain: EAGVAQSPRYKIIEKRQSVAFWCNPISGHATLYWYQQILGQGPKLLIQFQNNGVVDDSQLPKDRFSAERLKGVDSTLKIQPAKLEDSAVYLCATEGAQVDEQYFGPGTRLTVT.

The rearrangement uses TRBV7-6 and TRBJ1-4, with D possibly matching TRBD1 (5 bases). This CDR3 has 16 amino acids. V lost 1 base and J 0 bases, leaving 9 bases between the germline ends. Germline-derived CDR1 and CDR2 are SGHVS and FNYEAQ. CDR3 nucleotide sequence: TGTGCCAGCAGCTTAGACAGGCCGACAACTAATGAAAAACTGTTTTTT. Encoded protein: CASSLDRPTTNEKLFF.

The chain has TRBV2 and TRBJ1-3; D not resolved. Germline V lookup: CDR1 SNHLY, CDR2 FYNNEI. The CDR3 extends over 15 amino acids. Trimming took 6 bases from V and 2 from J, leaving 14 bases between them. In DNA form, the CDR3 reads TGTGCCAGCAGCGACGTTAGAGCGCCTGGAAACACCATATATTTT. It translates to CASSDVRAPGNTIYF. Using reference TRBV2 and TRBJ1-3 for the parts outside the CDR3, the full variable domain is EPEVTQTPSHQVTQMGQEVILRCVPISNHLYFYWYRQILGQKVEFLVSFYNNEISEKSEIFDDQFSVERPDGSNFTLKIRSTKLEDSAMYFCASSDVRAPGNTIYFGEGSWLTVV.